This TCR beta chain is from a study of shared clonotypes between healthy human individuals. Study-wide results and limits: In general, naive subsets displayed greater estimated richness than memory subsets did. What limited the represented genetic and exposure-history diversity was the small number of donors. Of the naive CD4 clonotypes, around 5% were shared across a few donors.

The V gene's germline CDR1 is MDHEN and CDR2 SYDVKM. This CDR3 has 13 amino acids. V lost 6 bases to trimming and J lost 1 base, with 9 bases between them. On this clone: What it binds is not known.

TCRdb's copy holds only in-frame clones and misses some; the assay was immunoSEQ multiplex PCR. The table has some 580,000 clones, around 97% seen once. Naive CD4+ cells were CD45RA-selected; the remaining cells were memory. The sequence came from a woman aged 25 to 39 in good health. The genes are TRBV28 and TRBJ1-1; D unclear. The specimen was naive CD4+ T cells sorted from blood. Documented subset: CD45RA+ positively selected. Here the CDR3 reads CASRRKWNTEAFF. The CDR3 bases are TGTGCCAGCAGGAGAAAGTGGAACACTGAAGCTTTCTTT.